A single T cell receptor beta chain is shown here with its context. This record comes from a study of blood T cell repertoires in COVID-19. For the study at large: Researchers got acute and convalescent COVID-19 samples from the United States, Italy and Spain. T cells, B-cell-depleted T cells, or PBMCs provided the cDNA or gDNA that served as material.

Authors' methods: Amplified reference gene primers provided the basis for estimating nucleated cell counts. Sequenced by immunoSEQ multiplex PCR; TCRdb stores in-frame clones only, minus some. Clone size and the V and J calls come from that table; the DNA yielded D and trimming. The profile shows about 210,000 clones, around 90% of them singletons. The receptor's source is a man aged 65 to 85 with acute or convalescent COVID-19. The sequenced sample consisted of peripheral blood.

CDR3 sequence reads: CASSSQGSEAFF. The DNA for the CDR3 is TGTGCCAGCAGTTCTCAGGGTAGTGAAGCTTTCTTT. The rearrangement links TRBV6-6 to TRBJ1-1; D perhaps matches TRBD1 (5 bases). CDR1 is MNHNY, CDR2 SVGAGI, per germline (reference sequence). CDR3 length: 12 amino acids. Trimming cost V 4 bases and J 7 bases, with 10 bases left between them.